This T cell receptor beta chain came from a study of blood T cell repertoires in COVID-19. The repertoire was sequenced with immunoSEQ multiplex PCR; TCRdb's copy has only in-frame clones and lacks some. The sample lists approximately 300,000 clones, roughly 89% occurring once. This clonotype originated in a woman younger than 45 who had recovered from COVID-19. Source material: PBMCs or T cells enriched from blood (not recorded which).

CDR3 protein: CASSQNFQETQYF. CDR3 in DNA: TGCGCCAGCAGCCAGAACTTCCAAGAGACCCAGTACTTC. This sequence joins TRBV4-1 and TRBJ2-5, with D unclear. Trimming shortened V by 3 bases and J by 1 base, and 6 bases separated the two germline ends. The CDR3 length is 13 residues. CDR1 is MGHRA and CDR2 is YSYEKL in the germline V gene.